The TCR beta chain described here comes from a study of response to subunit inactivated influenza vaccine (dated by TCRdb to the late 2010s). Describing the broader study: To follow how T cells responded to a trivalent subunit inactivated influenza vaccine, the researchers relied on deep quantitative profiling of the T cell receptor repertoire.

The method behind the library was RT-PCR. Reads for this sample came from an Illumina HiSeq 2500. TCRdb took the public reads, trimmed them with fastp at Q25, ran MiXCR for clone calling and kept in-frame beta chains. Every entry covers one CDR3 protein and lists the most common genes and DNA from its rows. The sample includes approximately 700,000 distinct CDR3 sequences, with more than 11% observed a single time. Around 7% of the sample lies in the top ten. The paper as a whole reports these results and caveats: The authors suggested that each seasonal influenza vaccination may recruit only a limited number of new T cells.

On this clonotype itself: Its antigen remains unidentified. Nothing much larger sits one base from this clone, and base qualities are not available.

Including the terminal cysteine and phenylalanine, the CDR3 comprises 14 residues. The CDR3 DNA has 42 bases and is translated from base 1. V ends up 3 bases short and J 3 bases short, with an unmatched junction base count of 2. Looking up the germline V gene yields CDR1 MDHEN and CDR2 SYDVKM. This material consisted of PBMCs from blood, taken around two weeks before vaccination. The sequence came from a man aged 50 to 60 who received an inactivated influenza vaccine. Donor details come from another sample of the same person, matched by shared clones. Here the chain combines TRBV28 and TRBJ2-4; TRBD1 agrees with 7 junctional bases. The bases are TGTGCCAGCAGTTTGGGACAGCTCAAAAACATTCAGTACTTC. Its protein reads: CASSLGQLKNIQYF.